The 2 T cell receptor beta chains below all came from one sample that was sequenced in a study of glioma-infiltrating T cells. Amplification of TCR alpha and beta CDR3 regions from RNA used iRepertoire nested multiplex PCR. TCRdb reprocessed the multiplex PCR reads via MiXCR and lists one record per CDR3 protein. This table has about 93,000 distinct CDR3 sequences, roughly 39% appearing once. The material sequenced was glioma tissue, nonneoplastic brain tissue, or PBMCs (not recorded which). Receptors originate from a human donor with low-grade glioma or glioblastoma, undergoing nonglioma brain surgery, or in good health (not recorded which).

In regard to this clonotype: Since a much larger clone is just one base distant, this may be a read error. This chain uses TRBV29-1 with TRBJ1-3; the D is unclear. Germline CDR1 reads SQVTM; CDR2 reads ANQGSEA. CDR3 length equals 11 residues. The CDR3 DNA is TGCAGCGTTGCCGAGGAAAACACCATAGATTTT. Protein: CSVAEENTIDF. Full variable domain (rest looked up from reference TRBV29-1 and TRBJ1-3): SAVISQKPSRDICQRGTSLTIQCQVDSQVTMMFWYRQQPGQSLTLIATANQGSEATYESGFVIDKFPISRPNLTFSTLTVSNMSPEDSSIYLCSVAEENTIDFGEGSWLTVV.

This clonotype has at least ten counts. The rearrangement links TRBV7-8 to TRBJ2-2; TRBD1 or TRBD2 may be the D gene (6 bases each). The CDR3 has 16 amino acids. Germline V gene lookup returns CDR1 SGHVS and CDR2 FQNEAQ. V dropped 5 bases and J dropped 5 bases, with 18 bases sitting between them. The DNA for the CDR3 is TGTGCCAGCAGCACTTCTAGCCGGGGGCCAACCGGGGAGCTGTTTTTT. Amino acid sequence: CASSTSSRGPTGELFF.